The 26 T cell receptor beta chains listed next were all sequenced from one sample in a study of radiotherapy plus CTLA-4 blockade in lung cancer. Only in-frame clones appear in the TCRdb table, and some are missing; sequencing was by immunoSEQ multiplex PCR. This table has tens of thousands of clones, around nine tenths appearing once. The sample in question was peripheral blood, obtained from a patient treated with radiotherapy plus ipilimumab. The source of these receptors is a human donor with non-small cell lung cancer that progressed on radiotherapy plus ipilimumab.

This chain links TRBV27 with TRBJ1-1, with D perhaps matching TRBD1 (6 bases). Germline-derived CDR1 and CDR2 are MNHEY and SMNVEV (reference sequence). This CDR3 is built from 14 residues. V was cut by 6 bases and J by 1 base, with 12 bases left in between. CDR3 loop: CASSRGQTNTEAFF. The CDR3 DNA reads as TGTGCCAGCAGCAGGGGACAAACGAACACTGAAGCTTTCTTT.

V is TRBV6-1 and J is TRBJ1-3; perhaps TRBD1 as D (5 bases). CDR1 is MNHNS and CDR2 is SASEGT in the germline V gene. The CDR3 is made up of 16 amino acids. Deletions cut 3 bases from V and 4 bases from J, with 16 bases between. CDR3 coding DNA: TGTGCCAGCAGTGAGCCCGGGGCGCGTGGGGGAAACACCATATATTTT. Its protein is CASSEPGARGGNTIYF.

This sequence joins TRBV28 and TRBJ1-2, with D possibly being TRBD1 (5 bases). Germline V gene sequence: CDR1 MDHEN, CDR2 SYDVKM. CDR3 size: 14 residues. V gave up 3 bases and J gave up 4 bases, with 12 bases separating them. CDR3: CASSFGGSIYGYTF. The CDR3 region has the DNA TGTGCCAGCAGTTTTGGGGGATCCATCTATGGCTACACCTTC.

The CDR3 reads CASSDQGTYEQYF. The CDR3 DNA reads as TGCGCCAGCAGCGATCAGGGGACCTACGAGCAGTACTTC. The gene calls are TRBV5-1 and TRBJ2-7; the D gene is possibly TRBD1 (6 bases). The CDR3 sequence is 13 residues long. Trimming removed 4 bases from V and 2 bases from J, with 10 bases in between. Germline-derived CDR1 and CDR2 are SGHRS and YFSETQ.

V gene TRBV7-2 combines with J gene TRBJ2-5, with 11 nucleotides matching TRBD2. The J segment lost 4 bases and the V segment lost 5 bases, leaving 3 bases of the junction unmatched. From germline, CDR1 is SGHTA and CDR2 FQGNSA. This CDR3 comprises 14 residues. The CDR3 nucleotides read TGTGCCAGCAGCCCCGGACTAGCGGGAGAGACCCAGTACTTC. It specifies CASSPGLAGETQYF. Based on the CDR3 plus reference TRBV7-2 and TRBJ2-5, the full variable domain is GAGVSQSPSNKVTEKGKDVELRCDPISGHTALYWYRQSLGQGLEFLIYFQGNSAPDKSGLPSDRFSAERTGGSVSTLTIQRTQQEDSAVYLCASSPGLAGETQYFGPGTRLLVL.

The CDR3 spells CASSLGRGNQPQHF. CDR3 bases: TGTGCCAGCAGCTTGGGAAGGGGCAATCAGCCCCAGCATTTT. V and J are TRBV7-2 and TRBJ1-5; D is uncertain. The CDR3 is 14 residues long. V lost 3 bases and J lost 2, with 8 bases in between. In germline, CDR1 is SGHTA, CDR2 FQGNSA.

The chain employs TRBV6-4 and TRBJ2-7; D unclear. The V gene lost 2 bases and the J gene lost 0 bases, with 11 bases spanning the gap. Germline CDR1 MRHNA, CDR2 SNTAGT. CDR3 length: 15 residues. CDR3 in DNA: TGTGCCAGCAGTGACCGATTGGGCCCCTCCTACGAGCAGTACTTC. Translation: CASSDRLGPSYEQYF.

CDR3: CASSRRGIGSSYEQYF. CDR3 in DNA: TGTGCCAGTAGCCGAAGGGGCATCGGGAGTTCCTACGAGCAGTACTTC. The V call is TRBV19, the J call TRBJ2-7; a possible D gene is TRBD2 (6 bases). This CDR3 has 16 amino acids. Germline CDR1 is LNHDA and CDR2 is SQIVND (reference sequence). The V and J ends lost 6 bases and 1 base respectively, with 19 bases between them.

The chain links TRBV18 to TRBJ1-2; a possible D gene is TRBD1 (6 bases). The V and J ends lost 6 bases and 6 bases respectively, with 20 bases between them. The CDR3 sequence is 15 residues long. The germline V gene encodes CDR1 KGHSH and CDR2 LQKENI. The CDR3 DNA reads as TGTGCCAGCTCCCAACTTCTCGACAGGTTGGATGGCTACACCTTC. Protein product: CASSQLLDRLDGYTF.

V usage is TRBV6-5 and J usage is TRBJ1-2; D not certain. V was cut by 5 bases and J by 8 bases, with 18 bases left in between. The germline CDR1 and CDR2 sequences are MNHEY and SVGAGI. CDR3 length equals 14 residues. DNA of the CDR3: TGTGCCAGCAGTCTTCCTGGCACCTCCGGGGGCTACACCTTC. Residues: CASSLPGTSGGYTF.

A note on this clone: The sample holds other DNA sequences that translate to the same CDR3. This sequence joins TRBV7-9 and TRBJ2-3; a weak D match, TRBD2 (5 bases). The CDR3 sequence is 13 residues long. Germline V lookup: CDR1 SEHNR, CDR2 FQNEAQ (reference sequence). Between the trimmed V and J ends, which lost 0 bases and 4 bases, there was a span of 5 bases. This CDR3 is CASSLAGADTQYF. The CDR3 region has the DNA TGTGCCAGCAGCTTAGCGGGAGCAGATACGCAGTATTTT.

This rearrangement joins TRBV11-3 to TRBJ1-4; D uncertain. This CDR3 is 13 amino acids long. Germline V gene lookup returns CDR1 SGHNT and CDR2 YENEEA. Trimming pared 3 bases from V and 5 bases from J, leaving 7 bases between. CDR3 DNA sequence: TGTGCCAGCAGCTTGGGAGTAAATGAAAAACTGTTTTTT. Its protein is CASSLGVNEKLFF.

This chain joins TRBV5-1 and TRBJ2-1; TRBD2 matches at 11 bases. The J segment lost 3 bases and the V segment lost 4 bases, leaving 9 bases of the junction unmatched. CDR3 length: 17 residues. Germline V gives CDR1 SGHRS, CDR2 YFSETQ. The CDR3 here is CASSLDGGTSGYNEQFF. The CDR3 coding sequence is TGCGCCAGCAGCCTCGACGGGGGGACTAGCGGCTACAATGAGCAGTTCTTC.

This clone was counted only a few times. The rearrangement joins TRBV28 to TRBJ1-6; D gene unclear. The CDR3 covers 17 residues. V was pared by 6 bases and J by 7 bases, with 22 bases between. Germline CDR1 reads MDHEN; CDR2 reads SYDVKM. CDR3 amino acids: CASSLGFRQDLNSPLHF. The DNA for the CDR3 is TGTGCCAGCAGCCTGGGGTTCCGGCAGGACCTAAATTCACCCCTCCACTTT.

This clone showed up just once. The chain has TRBV5-4 and TRBJ1-2; D not resolved. Per the germline V gene, CDR1 is SGHNT and CDR2 is YYREEE (reference sequence). This CDR3 has 13 amino acids. The ends were cut back, 2 bases at V and 2 bases at J, with 7 bases in the middle. CDR3 nucleotides: TGTGCCAGCAGCTTCCCGAACAACTATGGCTACACCTTC. Translating gives CASSFPNNYGYTF.

This chain joins TRBV7-9 and TRBJ1-1; D possibly corresponds to TRBD1 (6 bases). Deletions cut 0 bases from V and 0 bases from J, with 8 bases between. Per the germline V gene, CDR1 is SEHNR and CDR2 is FQNEAQ (reference sequence). The CDR3 has 15 residues. The CDR3 loop reads CASSLAGGLNTEAFF. The CDR3 DNA reads TGTGCCAGCAGCTTAGCGGGGGGCCTGAACACTGAAGCTTTCTTT.

The rearrangement links TRBV30 to TRBJ1-1; maybe TRBD1 (6 bases). The CDR3 length is 15 residues. V lost 2 bases and J 1 base, leaving 14 bases between the germline ends. The V gene's germline CDR1 is GTSNPN and CDR2 SVGIG (reference sequence). The CDR3 bases are TGTGCCTGGAGTTTCGGGGGGGCGGCGAACACTGAAGCTTTCTTT. Residues: CAWSFGGAANTEAFF.

V and J are TRBV30 and TRBJ2-1; 12 positions agree with TRBD2. The CDR3 spans 15 residues. CDR1 is GTSNPN and CDR2 is SVGIG in the germline V gene (reference sequence). After removal of 2 bases from V and 9 bases from J, the junction contained 8 bases not matched to a gene. The CDR3 reads CAWSRSSGRAPEQFF. In nucleotides, the CDR3 is TGTGCCTGGAGTCGATCTAGCGGGAGGGCCCCTGAGCAGTTCTTC. The full variable domain, completed using reference TRBV30 and TRBJ2-1, is SQTIHQWPATLVQPVGSPLSLECTVEGTSNPNLYWYRQAAGRGLQLLFYSVGIGQISSEVPQNLSASRPQDRQFILSSKKLLLSDSGFYLCAWSRSSGRAPEQFFGPGTRLTVL.

The chain joins TRBV19 to TRBJ1-5; D is perhaps TRBD1 (6 bases). The CDR3 contains 19 residues. The V gene's germline CDR1 is LNHDA and CDR2 SQIVND (reference sequence). V was shortened by 5 bases and J by 5 bases, with 28 bases between the two germline ends. CDR3 loop: CASSSPRGKGDRKDQPQHF. CDR3 nucleotide sequence: TGTGCCAGTAGTTCCCCCCGGGGAAAGGGGGATAGAAAGGATCAGCCCCAGCATTTT. Looking up the rest from reference TRBV19 and TRBJ1-5 gives the full variable domain: DGGITQSPKYLFRKEGQNVTLSCEQNLNHDAMYWYRQDPGQGLRLIYYSQIVNDFQKGDIAEGYSVSREKKESFPLTVTSAQKNPTAFYLCASSSPRGKGDRKDQPQHFGDGTRLSIL.

This sequence joins TRBV4-3 and TRBJ2-1; no reliable D call. The germline gives CDR1 LGHNA, CDR2 YSLEER. The CDR3 has 15 residues. V was trimmed by 2 bases and J by 4 bases, leaving 12 bases between them. This CDR3 is CASSQRPGGYNEQFF. In DNA form, the CDR3 reads TGCGCCAGCAGCCAACGTCCGGGTGGATACAATGAGCAGTTCTTC.

This chain joins TRBV28 and TRBJ1-2, with 7 bases lining up with TRBD1. J gave up 1 base and V 5 bases, and 13 bases lay outside the gene matches. CDR1 and CDR2 (germline): MDHEN, SYDVKM. The CDR3 has 17 amino acids. The CDR3 sequence: CASSPHRGKDYNYGYTF. CDR3 sequence (DNA): TGTGCCAGCAGTCCTCACAGGGGCAAAGATTATAACTATGGCTACACCTTC.

The rearrangement links TRBV18 to TRBJ1-2, with D perhaps matching TRBD1 (5 bases). V was cut by 5 bases and J by 4 bases, with 14 bases left in between. CDR3 length: 14 residues. Germline CDR1 KGHSH, CDR2 LQKENI. CDR3 nucleotide sequence: TGTGCCAGCTCATCGGGACGGCGGGGCTATGGCTACACCTTC. Translation: CASSSGRRGYGYTF.

The rearrangement joins TRBV4-2 to TRBJ2-2; TRBD1 matches 10 bases. V shed 0 bases and J 5 bases; nucleotides not matched to a gene: 3. Germline CDR1 is LGHNA and CDR2 is YNFKEQ. The CDR3 spans 16 residues. In DNA, the CDR3 is TGTGCCAGCAGCCAAGAGCCGGGACAGGGGACCGGGGAGCTGTTTTTT. Translated, it gives CASSQEPGQGTGELFF.

This clone appeared a few times. The genes are TRBV19 and TRBJ1-2; D call uncertain. There are 13 residues in the CDR3. V lost 3 bases to trimming and J lost 8 bases, with 13 bases between them. Per germline, CDR1 LNHDA and CDR2 SQIVND (reference sequence). The CDR3 loop is CASSIGEVAGYTF. The CDR3 DNA sequence: TGTGCCAGTAGTATTGGGGAGGTGGCCGGCTACACCTTC.

The chain joins TRBV28 to TRBJ1-5; D unresolved. The CDR3 length is 13 residues. Looked up from germline, CDR1 is MDHEN and CDR2 is SYDVKM. V was cut by 8 bases and J by 3 bases, with 11 bases left in between. The CDR3, as DNA: TGTGCCAGCCGGGCCAGGCTCAATCAGCCCCAGCATTTT. Its translation: CASRARLNQPQHF.

This sequence joins TRBV19 and TRBJ2-6; 7 nucleotides match TRBD2. CDR3 length: 16 residues. Germline trimming cut 5 bases from V and 4 bases from J; bases unmatched to any gene: 8. Germline CDR1 reads LNHDA; CDR2 reads SQIVND (reference sequence). CDR3 protein: CASSYEGGRGANVLTF. In DNA, the CDR3 is TGTGCCAGTAGTTACGAGGGAGGGAGGGGGGCCAACGTCCTGACTTTC.